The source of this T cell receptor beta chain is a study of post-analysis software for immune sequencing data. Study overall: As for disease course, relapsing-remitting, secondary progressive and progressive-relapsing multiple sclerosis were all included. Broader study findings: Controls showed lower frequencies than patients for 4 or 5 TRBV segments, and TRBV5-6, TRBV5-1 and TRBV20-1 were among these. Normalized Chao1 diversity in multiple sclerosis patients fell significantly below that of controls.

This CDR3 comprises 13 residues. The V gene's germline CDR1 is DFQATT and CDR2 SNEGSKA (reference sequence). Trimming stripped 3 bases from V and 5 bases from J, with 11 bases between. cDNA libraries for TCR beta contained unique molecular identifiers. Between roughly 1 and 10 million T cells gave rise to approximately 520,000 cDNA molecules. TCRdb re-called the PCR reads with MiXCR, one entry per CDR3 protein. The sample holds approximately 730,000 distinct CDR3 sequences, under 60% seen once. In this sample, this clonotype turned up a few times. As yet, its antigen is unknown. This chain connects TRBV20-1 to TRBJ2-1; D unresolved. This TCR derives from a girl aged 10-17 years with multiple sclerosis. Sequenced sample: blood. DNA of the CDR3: TGCAGTGCTAGGCCAGTCGCCCACAATGAGCAGTTCTTC. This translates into CSARPVAHNEQFF.